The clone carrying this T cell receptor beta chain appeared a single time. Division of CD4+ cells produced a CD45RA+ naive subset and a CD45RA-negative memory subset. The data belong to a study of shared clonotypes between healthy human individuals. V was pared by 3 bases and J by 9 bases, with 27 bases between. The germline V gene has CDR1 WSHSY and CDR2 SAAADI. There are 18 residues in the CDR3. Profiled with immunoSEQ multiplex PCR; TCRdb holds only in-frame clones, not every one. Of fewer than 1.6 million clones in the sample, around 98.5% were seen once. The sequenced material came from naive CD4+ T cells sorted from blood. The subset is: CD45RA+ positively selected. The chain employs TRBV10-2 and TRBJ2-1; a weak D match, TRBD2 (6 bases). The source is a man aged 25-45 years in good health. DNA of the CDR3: TGCGCCAGCAGTGAAATCCGGAGAAGCGGGCGAGGGGACTTTGAGCAGTTCTTC. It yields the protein CASSEIRRSGRGDFEQFF.